Sequencing of this T cell receptor (beta chain) was carried out in a study of blood T cell repertoires in COVID-19. Per germline, CDR1 MNHNS and CDR2 SASEGT. The CDR3 totals 16 residues. The junction had 9 bases not matched to a gene; V was cut back by 4 bases and J by 2 bases. This table comes from immunoSEQ multiplex PCR, and its TCRdb copy is limited to in-frame clones, with some not included. The repertoire consists of 120,000 to 150,000 clones, with around nine tenths occurring once and the leading ten covering 1% to 1.5%. The chain carries TRBV6-1 and TRBJ2-7, with 9 bases fitting TRBD1. The sample comprised PBMCs or T cells enriched from blood (not recorded which). The sequence was obtained from a woman in her 30s with acute COVID-19. DNA for the CDR3: TGTGCCAGCAGTGGTATCCCGGGACAGGGACCCTACGAGCAGTACTTC. Encoded protein: CASSGIPGQGPYEQYF.